This passage covers 5 T cell receptor beta chains from one sample sequenced in a study of blood T cell repertoires in COVID-19. Clones were read by immunoSEQ multiplex PCR, and TCRdb kept only the in-frame ones, dropping some. In the table there are under 400,000 clones, roughly 88% of which are singletons. The specimen sequenced was peripheral blood. The receptors were gathered from a woman in her twenties or thirties with COVID-19, enrolled during active disease.

The chain employs TRBV7-8 and TRBJ2-2; 9 bases map to TRBD1. Germline CDR1 and CDR2: SGHVS and FQNEAQ. The CDR3 length is 15 residues. Trimming cost V 5 bases and J 6 bases; bases outside gene matches: 7. The CDR3 spells CASSNRDRASGELFF. CDR3 coding DNA: TGTGCCAGCAGCAACCGGGACAGGGCTTCCGGGGAGCTGTTTTTT.

This chain connects TRBV7-8 to TRBJ1-2; D might be TRBD1 (6 bases). The germline gives CDR1 SGHVS, CDR2 FQNEAQ. This CDR3 has 15 amino acids. With 2 bases removed from V and 7 bases from J, the gap between germline ends came to 17 bases. The CDR3 sequence: CASSLRVAGEGGYTF. The CDR3 DNA sequence: TGTGCCAGCAGCTTAAGAGTAGCAGGGGAAGGTGGCTACACCTTC. Complete variable domain (other parts from reference TRBV7-8 and TRBJ1-2): GAGVSQSPRYKVAKRGQDVALRCDPISGHVSLFWYQQALGQGPEFLTYFQNEAQLDKSGLPSDRFFAERPEGSVSTLKIQRTQQEDSAVYLCASSLRVAGEGGYTFGSGTRLTVV.

The chain carries TRBV18 and TRBJ2-3; the D is unclear. Germline CDR1 reads KGHSH; CDR2 reads LQKENI. The V gene lost 3 bases and the J gene lost 4 bases, with 5 bases spanning the gap. The CDR3 sequence is 12 residues long. The CDR3 region has the DNA TGTGCCAGCTCACCCTACGCAGATACGCAGTATTTT. It is translated as CASSPYADTQYF. The full variable domain, its missing parts supplied by reference TRBV18 and TRBJ2-3, is NAGVMQNPRHLVRRRGQEARLRCSPMKGHSHVYWYRQLPEEGLKFMVYLQKENIIDESGMPKERFSAEFPKEGPSILRIQQVVRGDSAAYFCASSPYADTQYFGPGTRLTVL.

The rearrangement links TRBV6-2 or TRBV6-3 to TRBJ2-2; D might be TRBD2 (6 bases). Per germline, CDR1 MNHEY and CDR2 SVGEGT. This CDR3 comprises 13 residues. Trimming removed 6 bases at V and 5 bases at J, with 10 bases between. The CDR3 region has the DNA TGTGCCAGCAGCCTGGGGGGAACCGGGGAGCTGTTTTTT. Protein product: CASSLGGTGELFF.

The rearrangement joins TRBV11-3 to TRBJ2-2, with 7 nucleotides matching TRBD1. Germline trimming cut 4 bases from V and 6 bases from J; bases unmatched to any gene: 8. The CDR3 runs 15 residues. Germline CDR1 is SGHNT and CDR2 is YENEEA. CDR3: CASSSTGNGAGELFF. For the CDR3, the DNA is TGTGCCAGCAGCTCGACAGGGAACGGGGCCGGGGAGCTGTTTTTT.